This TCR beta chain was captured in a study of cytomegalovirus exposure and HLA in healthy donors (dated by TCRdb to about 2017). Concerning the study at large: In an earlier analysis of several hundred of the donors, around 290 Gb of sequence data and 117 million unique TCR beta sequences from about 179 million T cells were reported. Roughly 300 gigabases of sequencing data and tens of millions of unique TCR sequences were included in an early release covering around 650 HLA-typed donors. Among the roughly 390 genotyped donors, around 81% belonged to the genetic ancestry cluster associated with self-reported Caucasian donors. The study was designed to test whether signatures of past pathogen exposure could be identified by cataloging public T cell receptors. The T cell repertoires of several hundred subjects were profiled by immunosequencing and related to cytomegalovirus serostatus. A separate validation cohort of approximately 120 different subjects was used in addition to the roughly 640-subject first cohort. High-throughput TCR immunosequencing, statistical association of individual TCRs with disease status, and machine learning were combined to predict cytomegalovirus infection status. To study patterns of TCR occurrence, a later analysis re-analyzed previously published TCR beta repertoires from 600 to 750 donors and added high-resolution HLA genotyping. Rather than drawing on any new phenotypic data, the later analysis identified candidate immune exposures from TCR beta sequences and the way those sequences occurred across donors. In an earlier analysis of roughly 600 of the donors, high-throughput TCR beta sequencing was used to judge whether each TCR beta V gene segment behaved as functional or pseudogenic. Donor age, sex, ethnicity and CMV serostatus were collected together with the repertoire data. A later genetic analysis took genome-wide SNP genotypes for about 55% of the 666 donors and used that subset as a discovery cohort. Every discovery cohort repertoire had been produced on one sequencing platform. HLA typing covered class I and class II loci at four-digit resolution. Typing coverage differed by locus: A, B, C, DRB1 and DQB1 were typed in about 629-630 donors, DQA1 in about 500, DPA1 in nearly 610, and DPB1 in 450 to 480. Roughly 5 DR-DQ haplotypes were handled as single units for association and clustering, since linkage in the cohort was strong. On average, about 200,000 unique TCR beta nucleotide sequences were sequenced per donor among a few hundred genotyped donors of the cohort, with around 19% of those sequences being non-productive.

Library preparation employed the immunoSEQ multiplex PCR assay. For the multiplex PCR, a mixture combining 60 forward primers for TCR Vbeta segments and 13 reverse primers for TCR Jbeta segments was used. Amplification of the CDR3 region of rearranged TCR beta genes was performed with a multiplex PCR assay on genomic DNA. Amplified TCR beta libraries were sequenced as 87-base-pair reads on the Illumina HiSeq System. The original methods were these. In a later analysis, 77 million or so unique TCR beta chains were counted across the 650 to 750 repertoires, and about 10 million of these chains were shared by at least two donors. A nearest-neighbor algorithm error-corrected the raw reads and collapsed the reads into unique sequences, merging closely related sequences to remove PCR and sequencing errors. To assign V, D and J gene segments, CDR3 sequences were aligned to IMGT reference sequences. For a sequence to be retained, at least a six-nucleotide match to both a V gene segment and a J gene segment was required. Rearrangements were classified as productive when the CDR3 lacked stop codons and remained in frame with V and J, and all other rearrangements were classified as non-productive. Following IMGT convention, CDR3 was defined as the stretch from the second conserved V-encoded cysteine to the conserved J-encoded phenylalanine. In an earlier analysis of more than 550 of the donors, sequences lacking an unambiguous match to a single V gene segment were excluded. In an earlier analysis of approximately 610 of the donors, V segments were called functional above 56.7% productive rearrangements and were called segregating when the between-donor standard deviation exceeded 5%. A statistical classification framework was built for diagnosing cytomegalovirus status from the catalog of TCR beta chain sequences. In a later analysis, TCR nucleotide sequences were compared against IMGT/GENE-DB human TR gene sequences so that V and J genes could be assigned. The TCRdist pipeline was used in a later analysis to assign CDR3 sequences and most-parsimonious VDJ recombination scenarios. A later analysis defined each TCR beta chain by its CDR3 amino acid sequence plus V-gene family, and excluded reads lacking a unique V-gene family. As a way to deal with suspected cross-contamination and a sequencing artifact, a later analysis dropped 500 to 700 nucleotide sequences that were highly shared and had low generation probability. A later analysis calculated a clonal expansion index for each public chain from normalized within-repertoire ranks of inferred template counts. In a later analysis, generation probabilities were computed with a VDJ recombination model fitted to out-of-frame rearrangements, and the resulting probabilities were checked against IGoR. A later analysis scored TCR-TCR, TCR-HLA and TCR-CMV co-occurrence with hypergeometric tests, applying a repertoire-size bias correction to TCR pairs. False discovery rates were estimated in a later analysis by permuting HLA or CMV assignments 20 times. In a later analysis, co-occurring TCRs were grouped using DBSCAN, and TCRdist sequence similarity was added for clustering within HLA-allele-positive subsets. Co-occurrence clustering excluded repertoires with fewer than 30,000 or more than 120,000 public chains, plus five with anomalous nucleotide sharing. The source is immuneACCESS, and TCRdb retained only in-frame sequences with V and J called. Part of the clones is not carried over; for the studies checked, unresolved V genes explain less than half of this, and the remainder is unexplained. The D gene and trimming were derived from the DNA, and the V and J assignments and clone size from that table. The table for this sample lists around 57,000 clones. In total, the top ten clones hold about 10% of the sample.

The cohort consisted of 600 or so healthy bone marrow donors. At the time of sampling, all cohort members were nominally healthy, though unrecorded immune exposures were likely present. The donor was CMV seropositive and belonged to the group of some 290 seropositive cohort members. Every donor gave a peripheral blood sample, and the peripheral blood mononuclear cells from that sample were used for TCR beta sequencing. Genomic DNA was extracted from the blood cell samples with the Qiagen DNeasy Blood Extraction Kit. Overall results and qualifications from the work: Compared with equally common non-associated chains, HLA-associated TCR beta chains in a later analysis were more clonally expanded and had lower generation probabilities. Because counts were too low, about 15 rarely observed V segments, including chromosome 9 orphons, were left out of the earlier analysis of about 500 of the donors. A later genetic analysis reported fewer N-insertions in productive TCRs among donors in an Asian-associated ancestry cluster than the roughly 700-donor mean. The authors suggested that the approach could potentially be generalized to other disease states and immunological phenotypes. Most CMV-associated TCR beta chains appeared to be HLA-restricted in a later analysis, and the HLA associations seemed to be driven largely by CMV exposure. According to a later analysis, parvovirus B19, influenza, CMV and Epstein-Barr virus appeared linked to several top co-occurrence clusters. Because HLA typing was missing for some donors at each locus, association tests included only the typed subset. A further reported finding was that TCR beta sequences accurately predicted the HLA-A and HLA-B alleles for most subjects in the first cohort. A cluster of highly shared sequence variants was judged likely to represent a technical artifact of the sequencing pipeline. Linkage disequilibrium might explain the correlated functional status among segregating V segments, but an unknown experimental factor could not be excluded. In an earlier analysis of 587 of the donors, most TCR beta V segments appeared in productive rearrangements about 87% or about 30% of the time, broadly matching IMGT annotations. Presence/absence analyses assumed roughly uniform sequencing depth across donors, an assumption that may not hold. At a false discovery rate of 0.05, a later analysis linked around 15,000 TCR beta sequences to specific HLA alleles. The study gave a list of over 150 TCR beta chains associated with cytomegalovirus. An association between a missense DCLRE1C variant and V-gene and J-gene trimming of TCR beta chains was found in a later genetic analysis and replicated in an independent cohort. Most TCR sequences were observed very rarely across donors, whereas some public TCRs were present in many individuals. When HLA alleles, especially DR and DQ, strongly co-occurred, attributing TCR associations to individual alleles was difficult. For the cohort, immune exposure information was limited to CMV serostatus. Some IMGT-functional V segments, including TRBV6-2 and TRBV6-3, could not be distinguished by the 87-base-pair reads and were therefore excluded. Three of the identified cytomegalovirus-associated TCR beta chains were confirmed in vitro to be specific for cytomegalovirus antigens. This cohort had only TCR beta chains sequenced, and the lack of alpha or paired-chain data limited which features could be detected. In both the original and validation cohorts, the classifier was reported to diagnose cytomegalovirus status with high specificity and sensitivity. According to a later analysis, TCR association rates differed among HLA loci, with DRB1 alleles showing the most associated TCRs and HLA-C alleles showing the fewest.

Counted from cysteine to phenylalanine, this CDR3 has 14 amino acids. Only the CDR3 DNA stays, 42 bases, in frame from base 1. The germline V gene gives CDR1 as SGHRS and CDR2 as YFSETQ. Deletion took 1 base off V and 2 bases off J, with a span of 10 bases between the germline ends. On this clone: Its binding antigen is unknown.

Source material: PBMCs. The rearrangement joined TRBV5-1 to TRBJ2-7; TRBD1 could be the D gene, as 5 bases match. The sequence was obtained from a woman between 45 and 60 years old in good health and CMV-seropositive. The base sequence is TGCGCCAGCAGCTTGACCAGGGTAACCTACGAGCAGTACTTC. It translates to CASSLTRVTYEQYF.